This TCR beta chain is from a study of cytomegalovirus exposure and HLA in healthy donors. At the level of the study: Of roughly 360 genotyped donors, 81% grouped in the Caucasian-associated ancestry cluster.

The PCR employed 60 Vbeta primers together with 13 Jbeta primers. Only in-frame clones appear in the TCRdb table, and some are missing; sequencing was by immunoSEQ multiplex PCR. The top ten hold 0.6% to 0.65% of the sample, which has about 200,000 clones, around 76% seen once. Of note for this clone: Its specificity is unknown.

The study, taken as a whole, reports: Immune exposure data for these donors was limited to CMV serostatus. Trimming of TCR beta V- and J-genes showed a link, identified in a later analysis, to a missense DCLRE1C variant.

Germline V gene lookup returns CDR1 SGDLS and CDR2 YYNGEE. The V end was cut by 3 bases, the J end by 5 bases, with 5 bases between. The CDR3 totals 11 residues. The gene calls are TRBV9 and TRBJ2-5; no clear D. Sequenced material: PBMCs. This TCR came from a man aged 18 to 30 in good health and CMV-seronegative. CDR3 nucleotide sequence: TGTGCCAGCAGCGACCGGGAGACCCAGTACTTC. Protein sequence: CASSDRETQYF.